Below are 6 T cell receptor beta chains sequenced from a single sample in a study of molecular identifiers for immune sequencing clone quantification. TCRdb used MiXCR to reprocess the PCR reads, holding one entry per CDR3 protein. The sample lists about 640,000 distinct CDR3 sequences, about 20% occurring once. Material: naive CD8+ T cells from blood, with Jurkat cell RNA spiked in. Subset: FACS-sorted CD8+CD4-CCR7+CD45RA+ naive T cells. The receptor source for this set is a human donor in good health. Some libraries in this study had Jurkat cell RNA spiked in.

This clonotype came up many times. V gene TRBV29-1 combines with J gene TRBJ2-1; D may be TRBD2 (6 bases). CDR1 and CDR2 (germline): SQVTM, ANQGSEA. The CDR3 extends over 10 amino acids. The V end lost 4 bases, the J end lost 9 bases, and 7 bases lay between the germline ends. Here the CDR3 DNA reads TGCAGCGTTGTGCGGGGTGAGCAGTTCTTC. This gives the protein CSVVRGEQFF.

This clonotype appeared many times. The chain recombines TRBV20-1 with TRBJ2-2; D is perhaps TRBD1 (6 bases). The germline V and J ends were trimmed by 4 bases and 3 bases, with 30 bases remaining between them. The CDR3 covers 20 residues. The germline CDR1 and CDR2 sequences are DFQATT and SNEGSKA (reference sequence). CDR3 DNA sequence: TGCAGTGCTAAAGCCCCCGCGCAGGGGATACAAGCATTGTACACCGGGGAGCTGTTTTTT. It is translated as CSAKAPAQGIQALYTGELFF.

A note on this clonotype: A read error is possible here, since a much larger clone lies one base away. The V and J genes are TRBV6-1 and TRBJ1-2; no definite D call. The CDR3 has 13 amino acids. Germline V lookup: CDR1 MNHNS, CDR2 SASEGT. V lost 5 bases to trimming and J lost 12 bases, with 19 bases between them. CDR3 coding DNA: TGTGCCAGCAGTCCTAGGACCCCTCAAGGCCACACCTTC. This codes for CASSPRTPQGHTF.

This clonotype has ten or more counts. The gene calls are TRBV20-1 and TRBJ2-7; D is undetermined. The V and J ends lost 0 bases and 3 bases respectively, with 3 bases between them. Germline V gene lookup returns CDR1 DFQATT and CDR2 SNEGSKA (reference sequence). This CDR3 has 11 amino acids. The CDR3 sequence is CSARDIYEQYF. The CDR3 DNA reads TGCAGTGCTAGAGATATCTACGAGCAGTACTTC.

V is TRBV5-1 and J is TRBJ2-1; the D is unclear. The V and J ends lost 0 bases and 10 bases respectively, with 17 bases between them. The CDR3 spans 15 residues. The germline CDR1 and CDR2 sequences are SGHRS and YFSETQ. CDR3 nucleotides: TGCGCCAGCAGCTTGGATAGTGGCAGAGCCTACGAGCAGTTCTTC. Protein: CASSLDSGRAYEQFF.

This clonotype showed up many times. CDR3 in DNA: TGTGCCTGGAGTGGGAAGGGTTACTACGAGCAGTACTTC. Translation gives CAWSGKGYYEQYF. The chain links TRBV30 to TRBJ2-7, with D unresolved. V lost 1 base and J lost 3, with 10 bases in between. Germline lookup yields CDR1 GTSNPN and CDR2 SVGIG (reference sequence). This CDR3 comprises 13 residues.